The clone carrying this T cell receptor (beta chain) was seen more than once but under ten times. The sample comes from a study of human T cells and chemical hapten exposure. The overall study: Read at 6 days, the patch tests placed 0.01% DPC on the upper back. Alopecia areata, totalis or universalis was found in mostly female patients.

TCRdb reanalysed the RACE reads using MiXCR and keeps one entry per CDR3 protein. The table records about 120,000 distinct CDR3 sequences, around an eighth of them present only once. The length of the CDR3 is 15 residues. Germline V gives CDR1 SGHRS, CDR2 YFSETQ. V was cut by 1 base and J by 0 bases, with 8 bases left in between. Time point here: pre-sensitization, week 0. Treatment meaning: therapeutic diphenylcyclopropenone sensitization with weekly scalp DPC. The source material was whole blood, sampled in connection with sensitization to the hapten diphenylcyclopropenone (DPC). The receptor was derived from a woman between 18 and 29 years old with alopecia areata. Some clones in this sample may be carry-over from other donors' samples. This chain connects TRBV5-1 to TRBJ2-4; D remains ambiguous. The CDR3 nucleotides read TGCGCCAGCAGCTTGACATCGATAGCCAAAAACATTCAGTACTTC. As protein: CASSLTSIAKNIQYF.